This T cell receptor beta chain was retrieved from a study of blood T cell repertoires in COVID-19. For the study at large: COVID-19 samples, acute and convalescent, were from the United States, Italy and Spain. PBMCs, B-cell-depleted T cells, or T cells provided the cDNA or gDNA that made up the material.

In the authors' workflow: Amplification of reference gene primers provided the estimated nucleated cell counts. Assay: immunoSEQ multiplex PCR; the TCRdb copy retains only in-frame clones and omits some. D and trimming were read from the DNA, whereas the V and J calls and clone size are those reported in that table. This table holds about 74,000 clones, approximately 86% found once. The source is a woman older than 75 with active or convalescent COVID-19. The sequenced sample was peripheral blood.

The CDR3 DNA follows: TGTGCCAGCAGTGACCCCGGACTAGCGGGCACAGATACGCAGTATTTT. Translating gives CASSDPGLAGTDTQYF. This chain connects TRBV6-2 or TRBV6-3 to TRBJ2-3; 10 bases are shared with TRBD2. The CDR3 length is 16 residues. Trimming took 5 bases from V and 1 from J; bases not matched to a gene: 6. Germline V gene lookup returns CDR1 MNHEY and CDR2 SVGEGT.